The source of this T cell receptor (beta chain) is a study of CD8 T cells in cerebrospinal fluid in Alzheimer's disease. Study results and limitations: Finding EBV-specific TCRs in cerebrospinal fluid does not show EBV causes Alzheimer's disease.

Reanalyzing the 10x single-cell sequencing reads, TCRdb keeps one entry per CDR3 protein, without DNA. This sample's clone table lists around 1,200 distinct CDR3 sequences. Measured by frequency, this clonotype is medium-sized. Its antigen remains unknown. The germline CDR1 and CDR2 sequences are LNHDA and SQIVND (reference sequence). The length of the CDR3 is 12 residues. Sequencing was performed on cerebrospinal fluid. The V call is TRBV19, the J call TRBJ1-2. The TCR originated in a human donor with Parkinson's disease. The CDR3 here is CASRRGGYGYTF.